This T cell receptor (beta chain) originates from a study of blood T cell repertoires in COVID-19. On the study more broadly: Sample material is recorded as cDNA or gDNA derived from T cells, B-cell-depleted T cells, or PBMCs.

Using immunoSEQ multiplex PCR, the repertoire was profiled, and TCRdb retains in-frame clones only, with some absent. The table shows about 260,000 clones, with around 89% occurring only once. V lost 5 bases and J lost 4; bases outside the gene matches: 6. Germline V gene sequence: CDR1 MNHEY, CDR2 SMNVEV (reference sequence). This CDR3 is 15 amino acids long. The chain employs TRBV27 and TRBJ2-5, with TRBD2 identical over 11 bases. The TCR originated in a woman in her 30s with acute COVID-19. Material: PBMCs or T cells enriched from blood (not recorded which). CDR3 sequence reads: CASSPVAGGPETQYF. CDR3 sequence (DNA): TGTGCCAGCAGTCCAGTAGCGGGAGGGCCAGAGACCCAGTACTTC.